The rows below give T cell receptor beta chains drawn from one sample of a study of shared clonotypes between healthy human individuals. Assay used: immunoSEQ multiplex PCR; TCRdb lists only in-frame clones, some missing. Of 1.4 million to 1.5 million clones listed, around 97% were seen once; the top ten hold roughly 1.2%. The sequenced sample was naive CD4+ T cells sorted from blood. Receptors originate from a young man in good health. CDR3s include the opening cysteine and the closing phenylalanine or tryptophan. A D gene is named only where the DNA matches it firmly. Clone size is not always given. Where it is, it says once, few, many or a class for expanded clones.

NA,NA,15,TRBV18,TRBJ1-5,TGTGCCAGCTCACCAAAGGGATCTAGCAATCAGCCCCAGCATTTT,CASSPKGSSNQPQHF
once,NA,14,TRBV19,TRBJ1-1,TGTGCCAGTAGTATAGGTGCAGGGTCGGTTGAAGCTTTCTTT,CASSIGAGSVEAFF
NA,TRBD2,14,TRBV5-4,TRBJ2-1,TGTGCCAGCAGCAAGACTAGCGGAGTGAATGAGCAGTTCTTC,CASSKTSGVNEQFF
NA,NA,17,TRBV7-8,TRBJ1-4,TGTGCCAGCAGCTTAGCCCGGATCAGCCTTACTAATGAAAAACTGTTTTTT,CASSLARISLTNEKLFF
NA,TRBD1,14,TRBV27,TRBJ1-2,TGTGCCAGCAGCCCCGTGGAGGGGGCGCTTGGCTACACCTTC,CASSPVEGALGYTF
once,TRBD1,14,TRBV5-4,TRBJ1-2,TGTGCCAGCAGTGAACAGGGGGCGGGCTATGGCTACACCTTC,CASSEQGAGYGYTF
NA,TRBD2,14,TRBV11-2,TRBJ2-1,TGTGCCAGCAGTCTAGCGGGAGACTACAATGAGCAGTTCTTC,CASSLAGDYNEQFF
NA,NA,15,TRBV27,TRBJ1-2,TGTGCCAGCAAAATGGGACTCCTTACAGTCAATGGCTACACCTTC,CASKMGLLTVNGYTF
once,TRBD1,15,TRBV19,TRBJ2-5,TGTGCCAGTAGTAGGCTGACAGGGGGCAAAGAGACCCAGTACTTC,CASSRLTGGKETQYF
NA,TRBD1,16,TRBV4-3,TRBJ2-7,TGCGCCAGCAGCCCTAGACAGGGAGAAAAAGCCTACGAGCAGTACTTC,CASSPRQGEKAYEQYF
NA,NA,12,TRBV29-1,TRBJ2-1,TGCAGCGTTGAATCATACCTGGATGAGCAGTTCTTC,CSVESYLDEQFF
NA,NA,15,TRBV28,TRBJ1-2,TGTGCCAGCAGCCCTACCGACATCGGGGATAGAAGCTACACCTTC,CASSPTDIGDRSYTF
NA,NA,13,TRBV18,TRBJ2-7,TGTGCCAGCTCACCACCGAGTTCCTACGAGCAGTACTTC,CASSPPSSYEQYF
NA,NA,17,TRBV27,TRBJ2-3,TGTGCCAGCAGTCAAACGACAACCTGGGCAAGCACAGATACGCAGTATTTT,CASSQTTTWASTDTQYF
NA,NA,15,TRBV5-1,TRBJ2-3,TGCGCCAGCAGCTTGGGGAGTGCCTACACAGATACGCAGTATTTT,CASSLGSAYTDTQYF
NA,NA,14,TRBV19,TRBJ2-3,TGTGCCAGTAGTACCGAGCGGGACAAAAATACGCAGTATTTT,CASSTERDKNTQYF
once,NA,15,TRBV19,TRBJ1-2,TGTGCCAGTAGTATAGGTCCATGGACTAACTATGGCTACACCTTC,CASSIGPWTNYGYTF
NA,NA,14,TRBV6-5,TRBJ1-3,TGTGCCAGCAGACTACAGGGTCCCGGAAACACCATATATTTT,CASRLQGPGNTIYF
NA,NA,16,TRBV5-5,TRBJ2-1,TGTGCCAGCAGCCAGGGCGGCGTCATCCCCTACAATGAGCAGTTCTTC,CASSQGGVIPYNEQFF
NA,TRBD1,15,TRBV5-1,TRBJ2-2,TGCGCCAGCAGCGTAGACAGGGCGTTAGTGGGGGAGCTGTTTTTT,CASSVDRALVGELFF
NA,TRBD2,18,TRBV7-9,TRBJ2-2,TGTGCCAGCAGCTCCCTTTTGCCCGGCTCTAGCGGGATCGGGGAGCTGTTTTTT,CASSSLLPGSSGIGELFF
NA,TRBD2,18,TRBV30,TRBJ2-1,TGTGCCTGGACAAAACTAGCGGGAGGGCCTAAACACTACAATGAGCAGTTCTTC,CAWTKLAGGPKHYNEQFF
NA,TRBD1,15,TRBV25-1,TRBJ1-1,TGTGCCAGCAGTGAGACAGGGGGGCCGCGGGCTGAAGCTTTCTTT,CASSETGGPRAEAFF
NA,NA,16,TRBV7-2,TRBJ2-7,TGTGCCAGCAGCTTAGAGTGGTCGGCGGTGACCTACGAGCAGTACTTC,CASSLEWSAVTYEQYF
NA,NA,10,TRBV6-1,TRBJ1-2,TGTGCCAGCAGGAGGTTTGGCTACACCTTC,CASRRFGYTF
NA,NA,15,TRBV13,TRBJ2-1,TGTGCCAGCAGCGACCTGACAGTGAGAATCAATGAGCAGTTCTTC,CASSDLTVRINEQFF
NA,NA,15,TRBV9,TRBJ2-6,TGTGCCAGCAGCGTAGTAAGTCATGGGGCCAACGTCCTGACTTTC,CASSVVSHGANVLTF
NA,NA,14,TRBV25-1,TRBJ2-1,TGTGCCAGCAGTGCCCAGGCGAGAAGGAATGAGCAGTTCTTC,CASSAQARRNEQFF
NA,NA,15,TRBV30,TRBJ1-5,TGTGCCTGGAGTCCACAGGGATATAGCAATCAGCCCCAGCATTTT,CAWSPQGYSNQPQHF